Listed here is a single TCR beta chain. Its antigen is unknown. No base qualities exist here, and no much larger clone lies one base off it. This sample was included in a study of cytomegalovirus exposure and HLA in healthy donors (TCRdb year 2017). For the study in its entirety: A later analysis indicated that the 110 or so validation repertoires were generated on the platform also employed for the 600 to 750 repertoires of the first cohort. The study aimed to test whether cataloging public T cell receptors could reveal signatures of past pathogen exposure. To predict cytomegalovirus infection status, the study brought together high-throughput TCR immunosequencing, statistical association of individual TCRs with disease status, and machine learning. In addition to the first cohort of about 650 subjects, a separate validation cohort of 120 different subjects was used. Broader findings and caveats from the paper: In the study, about 150 TCR beta chains were listed as associated with cytomegalovirus. All 120 or so repertoires were used to score co-occurrence in the validation cohort in a later analysis, because that analysis had no HLA typing for the cohort. Of the cluster scores, 85% to 95% were above 0 in a later analysis, which found that TCRs clustered in the first cohort also tended to co-occur in the roughly 130 validation repertoires. A few of the identified cytomegalovirus-associated TCR beta chains were confirmed in vitro to be specific for cytomegalovirus antigens. According to the authors, the approach could potentially be generalized to other disease states and immunological phenotypes. Cytomegalovirus status was reported to be diagnosed by the classifier with high specificity and sensitivity in both the original and validation cohorts. Most TCR sequences were seen in very few donors, while some public TCRs were found in many individuals.

The donors belonged to the validation cohort of 120 subjects, which was separate from the approximately 610-subject first cohort. The library was produced with the immunoSEQ multiplex PCR assay. The paper's data handling went like this. A statistical classification framework was developed to diagnose cytomegalovirus status using the catalog of TCR beta chain sequences. Here the immuneACCESS table is served through TCRdb, limited to in-frame sequences with V and J called. Missing clones are a known gap in these copies; in checked studies unresolved V genes cover under half, and the rest lacks a known reason. V, J and clone size derive from that table, while D and trimming were established from the DNA sequence. This sample lists 120,000 to 150,000 clones; around 90% were detected once. Of the sample, less than 5.5% is held by the ten largest clones. The CDR3 numbers 13 residues from cysteine through phenylalanine. Only the CDR3 portion is preserved as DNA: 39 bases, with reading frame beginning at the first base. The trim is 2 bases for V and 6 bases for J, with a gap of 8 bases between the germline ends. Taken from the germline V gene, the CDR1 and CDR2 loops are SGHVS and FNYEAQ.

The sequence was collected from a man younger than 30 in good health and CMV-seropositive. The sample was PBMCs. The chain links TRBV7-6 with TRBJ2-1, with a tentative D gene TRBD2 over 5 matching bases. The nucleotide sequence is given as TGTGCCAGCAGCTTAACCGGGGTCAATGAGCAGTTCTTC. This is translated as CASSLTGVNEQFF.